This T cell receptor (beta chain) emerged from a study of a mutant IDH1 vaccine in newly diagnosed glioma. Study in general: A roughly 62% male, approximately 38% female split and a mean age of about 43 years characterized treated patients.

Profiled with immunoSEQ multiplex PCR; TCRdb holds only in-frame clones, not every one. The repertoire holds approximately 92,000 clones, around 77% seen once, with around 7.5% in the top ten. Germline CDR1 LGHNA, CDR2 YNFKEQ. Unmatched junction bases numbered 18, after V lost 1 base and J lost 3 bases. The CDR3 loop spans 20 amino acids. The sample's time point: baseline, week 1 (first vaccination visit). Noted treatment: pre-vaccination baseline after standard-of-care therapy. The sequence came from a man aged 40-50 years with glioma. The rearrangement links TRBV4-2 to TRBJ2-3; TRBD2 agrees at 8 bases. The specimen was PBMCs, collected from a glioma patient treated with radiotherapy, temozolomide or both. CDR3 sequence reads: CASSQGVNSGMWWWTDTQYF. The CDR3 DNA reads as TGTGCCAGCAGCCAAGGGGTCAATAGCGGGATGTGGTGGTGGACAGATACGCAGTATTTT.